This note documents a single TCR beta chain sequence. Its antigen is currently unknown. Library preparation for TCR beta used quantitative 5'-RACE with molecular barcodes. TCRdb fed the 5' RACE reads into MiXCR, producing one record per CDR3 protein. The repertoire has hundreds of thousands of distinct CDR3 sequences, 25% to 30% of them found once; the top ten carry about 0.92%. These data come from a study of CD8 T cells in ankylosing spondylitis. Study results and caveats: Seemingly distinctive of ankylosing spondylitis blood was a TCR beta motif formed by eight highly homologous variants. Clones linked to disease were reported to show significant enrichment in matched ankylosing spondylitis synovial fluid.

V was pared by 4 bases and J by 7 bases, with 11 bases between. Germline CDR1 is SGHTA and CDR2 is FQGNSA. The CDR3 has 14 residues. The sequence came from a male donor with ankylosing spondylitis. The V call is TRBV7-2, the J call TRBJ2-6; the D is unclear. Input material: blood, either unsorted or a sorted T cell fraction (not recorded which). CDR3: CASSSEVKANVLTF. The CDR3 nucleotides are TGTGCCAGCAGCTCAGAGGTAAAAGCCAACGTCCTGACTTTC. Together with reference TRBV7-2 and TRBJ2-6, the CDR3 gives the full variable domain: GAGVSQSPSNKVTEKGKDVELRCDPISGHTALYWYRQSLGQGLEFLIYFQGNSAPDKSGLPSDRFSAERTGGSVSTLTIQRTQQEDSAVYLCASSSEVKANVLTFGAGSRLTVL.